This T cell receptor beta chain was sequenced in a study of cytomegalovirus exposure and HLA in healthy donors. The wider study: Caucasian-associated ancestry cluster membership applied to about four fifths of nearly 400 genotyped donors.

With regard to this clone: The antigen is not known.

13 Jbeta primers and 60 Vbeta primers were used for the PCR. Here immunoSEQ multiplex PCR was the method, and the copy in TCRdb shows in-frame clones only, minus some. Altogether roughly 220,000 clones are present, just under 70% being singletons, with the ten largest covering 2.6%. Whole-study results and caveats: The listing of approximately 160 TCR beta chains classed them as cytomegalovirus-associated. Available immune exposure information covered CMV serostatus only.

The CDR3 runs 15 residues. Germline V gives CDR1 SGHTA, CDR2 FQGNSA. The V gene end was trimmed by 5 bases and the J gene end by 5 bases; junction bases not matched to a gene: 5. The donors (healthy individuals) were bone marrow donors. Sequenced: PBMCs. The V and J genes are TRBV7-2 and TRBJ2-1, with 11 bases fitting TRBD2. The receptor was isolated from a man aged 35-49 years in good health and CMV-seropositive. In DNA, the CDR3 is TGTGCCAGCAGCAATATAGCGGGGGGGCACAATGAGCAGTTCTTC. Encoded protein: CASSNIAGGHNEQFF.